Presented here are 4 T cell receptor beta chains from one specimen sequenced in a study of T cell repertoires in ileal Crohn's disease. Sample time point: neoterminal ileum biopsy at postoperative endoscopy, about 6 months after surgery. This table comes from immunoSEQ multiplex PCR, and its TCRdb copy is limited to in-frame clones, with some not included. This sample has tens of thousands of clones, with roughly nine tenths found just once. The source material was ileal tissue. The source of these receptors is an adult with Crohn's disease.

V usage is TRBV29-1 and J usage is TRBJ2-1; D is possibly TRBD2 (5 bases). Germline loops: CDR1 SQVTM, CDR2 ANQGSEA. This CDR3 has 12 residues. V lost 4 bases and J 5 bases, leaving 9 bases between the germline ends. The CDR3 nucleotides read TGCAGCGTTGTAAGAGGGAACAATGAGCAGTTCTTC. It yields the protein CSVVRGNNEQFF.

The chain joins TRBV19 to TRBJ1-5, with D possibly matching TRBD1 (6 bases). CDR3 length equals 13 residues. V lost 7 bases to trimming and J lost 9 bases, with 16 bases between them. Germline V gives CDR1 LNHDA, CDR2 SQIVND (reference sequence). CDR3 in DNA: TGTGCCAGTAAGGGGGGGACATCGACGCCCCAGCATTTT. Amino acid sequence: CASKGGTSTPQHF.

V and J are TRBV7-2 and TRBJ2-5; D not certain. Germline V lookup: CDR1 SGHTA, CDR2 FQGNSA. The CDR3 consists of 14 residues. V was pared by 1 base and J by 6 bases, with 12 bases between. The CDR3 nucleotides read TGTGCCAGCAGCTTAGACGGAGTCGAGAAGACCCAGTACTTC. Amino acids: CASSLDGVEKTQYF.

This chain uses TRBV2 with TRBJ1-2; D is undetermined. The CDR3 consists of 15 residues. Looked up from germline, CDR1 is SNHLY and CDR2 is FYNNEI. V lost 6 bases and J 7 bases, leaving 21 bases between the germline ends. CDR3 region: CASSGFGLSGVGYTF. In nucleotides, the CDR3 is TGTGCCAGCAGCGGGTTTGGGCTTTCGGGAGTTGGCTACACCTTC.